This TCR beta chain was recovered during a study of T cells after yellow fever vaccination. From the 5' RACE reads, TCRdb called clonotypes with MiXCR, one entry per CDR3 protein. This table holds some 240,000 distinct CDR3 sequences, roughly 3% found once. In its sample, this clonotype was seen a few times. V shed 4 bases and J shed 3 bases, with 7 bases lying between them. CDR1 is SGHTA, CDR2 FQGNSA, per germline. CDR3 size: 13 residues. The source material was CD4+ T cells sorted from PBMCs, sampled 10 days after the yellow fever booster vaccination. The chain is built from TRBV7-2 and TRBJ1-3; D may be TRBD1 (5 bases). This clonotype was sampled from a man between 18 and 29 years old who received the YFV17D yellow fever vaccine. The DNA for the CDR3 is TGTGCCAGCAGCTGGGGCCTTGGAAACACCATATATTTT. It is translated as CASSWGLGNTIYF.